Shown below are 26 T cell receptor beta chains from a single sample sequenced in a study of blood T cell repertoires in COVID-19 (dated by TCRdb to the early 2020s). The library was obtained by the immunoSEQ multiplex PCR assay. Here the immuneACCESS table is served through TCRdb, limited to in-frame sequences with V and J called. Missing clones are a known gap in these copies; in checked studies unresolved V genes cover under half, and the rest lacks a known reason. The sample profile shows about 400,000 clones; over 75% of them were found once. Of the sample, roughly 2% falls within the top ten clones. Sequencing input: PBMCs or T cells enriched from blood (not recorded which). Receptors originate from a woman aged 40 to 55 with acute COVID-19.

V and J are TRBV19 and TRBJ1-6; 8 bases are shared with TRBD1. Germline V gene lookup returns CDR1 LNHDA and CDR2 SQIVND (reference sequence). Trimming cost V 5 bases and J 10 bases; bases outside gene matches: 10. The CDR3 loop spans 15 amino acids. The CDR3 DNA is TGTGCCAGTAGTCCTGAGACAGGGGAAGGGTCACCCCTCCACTTT. This gives the protein CASSPETGEGSPLHF.

The chain recombines TRBV5-6 with TRBJ1-2; no clear D. CDR1 and CDR2 (germline): SGHDT, YYEEEE. V was trimmed by 4 bases and J by 13 bases, leaving 11 bases between them. The CDR3 is 10 amino acids. The CDR3 nucleotides are TGTGCCAGCAGCCACAAACAGCTCACCTTC. Translated: CASSHKQLTF.

V usage is TRBV5-1 and J usage is TRBJ2-5; tentatively, D is TRBD1 (6 bases). Trimming removed 4 bases at V and 2 bases at J, with 15 bases between. CDR1 is SGHRS, CDR2 YFSETQ, per germline. The CDR3 consists of 15 residues. This CDR3 is CASSLTGQRQETQYF. CDR3 sequence (DNA): TGCGCCAGCAGCCTTACCGGACAGAGACAAGAGACCCAGTACTTC. The whole variable domain, filled in from reference TRBV5-1 and TRBJ2-5, reads KAGVTQTPRYLIKTRGQQVTLSCSPISGHRSVSWYQQTPGQGLQFLFEYFSETQRNKGNFPGRFSGRQFSNSRSEMNVSTLELGDSALYLCASSLTGQRQETQYFGPGTRLLVL.

The V and J genes are TRBV30 and TRBJ2-2; D not resolved. Germline V gene lookup returns CDR1 GTSNPN and CDR2 SVGIG (reference sequence). V shed 0 bases and J shed 7 bases, with 12 bases lying between them. The CDR3 has 14 residues. The CDR3 sequence: CAWSVRQTGGELFF. The CDR3 DNA follows: TGTGCCTGGAGTGTACGCCAGACTGGCGGGGAGCTGTTTTTT.

This clone was seen only a few times. The chain links TRBV23-1 to TRBJ1-2, with D possibly being TRBD1 (5 bases). TRBV23-1 is an ORF for which the function is uncertain. V dropped 0 bases and J dropped 2 bases, with 19 bases sitting between them. This CDR3 region has 18 residues. CDR3 protein: CASSQSEDWTRDNYGYTF. CDR3 DNA: TGCGCCAGCAGTCAATCCGAGGATTGGACACGAGACAACTATGGCTACACCTTC.

The chain carries TRBV18 and TRBJ2-7, with no clear D. Trimming stripped 4 bases from V and 3 bases from J, with 10 bases between. The CDR3 is made up of 13 amino acids. Looked up from germline, CDR1 is KGHSH and CDR2 is LQKENI. The CDR3 DNA sequence: TGTGCCAGCTCACGAGGAGAAAACTACGAGCAGTACTTC. It codes for CASSRGENYEQYF.

The V call is TRBV18, the J call TRBJ2-3; D may be TRBD1 (6 bases). CDR1 and CDR2 (germline): KGHSH, LQKENI. V was pared by 4 bases and J by 7 bases, with 21 bases between. The CDR3 runs 16 residues. DNA of the CDR3: TGTGCCAGCTCACTTTACAGGGTAGGAGAGGAAAATACGCAGTATTTT. Its translation is CASSLYRVGEENTQYF.

CDR3 sequence reads: CASSPSGGSGEQFF. Here the CDR3 DNA reads TGTGCCAGCAGCCCTAGCGGGGGGTCGGGTGAGCAGTTCTTC. The chain has TRBV7-9 and TRBJ2-1; TRBD2 matches 11 bases. The V and J ends lost 5 bases and 9 bases, in that order; junction bases with no gene match: 6. Germline V gene data show CDR1 as SEHNR and CDR2 as FQNEAQ (reference sequence). The CDR3 is 14 amino acids. The full variable domain, completed using reference TRBV7-9 and TRBJ2-1, is DTGVSQNPRHKITKRGQNVTFRCDPISEHNRLYWYRQTLGQGPEFLTYFQNEAQLEKSRLLSDRFSAERPKGSFSTLEIQRTEQGDSAMYLCASSPSGGSGEQFFGPGTRLTVL.

This sequence joins TRBV6-5 and TRBJ2-1; 10 nucleotides match TRBD1. The germline V gene has CDR1 MNHEY and CDR2 SVGAGI. This CDR3 region has 16 residues. With 4 bases clipped from V and 4 bases from J, the junction kept 7 bases outside the gene matches. The CDR3 loop is CASSSPRDRGYNEQFF. As DNA, the CDR3 is TGTGCCAGCAGTTCGCCCCGGGACAGGGGATACAATGAGCAGTTCTTC.

V and J are TRBV20-1 and TRBJ2-7; TRBD1 aligns across 7 bases. This CDR3 has 15 amino acids. In germline, CDR1 is DFQATT, CDR2 SNEGSKA (reference sequence). Trimming removed 3 bases from V and 3 bases from J; junction bases left unmatched: 11. CDR3 bases: TGCAGTGCTAGTGGAAGTCCGGGACAGCTCTACGAGCAGTACTTC. Translation: CSASGSPGQLYEQYF.

J is TRBJ1-1 and V is TRBV11-2; 8 nucleotides agree with TRBD1. CDR1 and CDR2 (germline): SGHAT, FQNNGV. The ends lost 5 bases at V and 1 base at J; junction bases unmatched: 3. This CDR3 has 14 residues. The CDR3 DNA is TGTGCCAGCAGCCCGGGGACAGGGAACACTGAAGCTTTCTTT. Amino acid sequence: CASSPGTGNTEAFF. The full variable domain, in which reference TRBV11-2 and TRBJ1-1 provide the parts outside the CDR3, is EAGVAQSPRYKIIEKRQSVAFWCNPISGHATLYWYQQILGQGPKLLIQFQNNGVVDDSQLPKDRFSAERLKGVDSTLKIQPAKLEDSAVYLCASSPGTGNTEAFFGQGTRLTVV.

This clone appeared once. This chain connects TRBV7-2 to TRBJ2-2; the match to TRBD1 covers 8 bases. This CDR3 region has 17 residues. Germline CDR1 and CDR2: SGHTA and FQGNSA. Germline trimming cut 1 base from V and 5 bases from J; bases unmatched to any gene: 9. The CDR3 loop is CASSLVGQGAGTGELFF. As DNA, the CDR3 is TGTGCCAGCAGCTTAGTCGGGCAGGGGGCGGGGACCGGGGAGCTGTTTTTT.

The gene calls are TRBV29-1 and TRBJ2-6; the D is unclear. CDR1 is SQVTM and CDR2 is ANQGSEA in the germline V gene. The CDR3 contains 13 residues. V was cut by 4 bases and J by 4 bases, with 8 bases left in between. Here the CDR3 reads CSVAGFGANVLTF. Here the CDR3 DNA reads TGCAGCGTTGCCGGGTTCGGGGCCAACGTCCTGACTTTC. The full variable domain, its missing parts supplied by reference TRBV29-1 and TRBJ2-6, is SAVISQKPSRDICQRGTSLTIQCQVDSQVTMMFWYRQQPGQSLTLIATANQGSEATYESGFVIDKFPISRPNLTFSTLTVSNMSPEDSSIYLCSVAGFGANVLTFGAGSRLTVL.

This clone has a single count. The chain recombines TRBV19 with TRBJ1-5; 8 bases match TRBD1. CDR1 LNHDA and CDR2 SQIVND come from the germline V gene (reference sequence). J gave up 11 bases and V 5 bases, and 14 bases lay outside the gene matches. This CDR3 contains 15 residues. CDR3 residues: CASSGGQALRGAQHF. The CDR3 coding sequence is TGTGCCAGTAGTGGGGGACAGGCCCTTAGAGGGGCCCAGCATTTT. Drawing the rest from reference TRBV19 and TRBJ1-5, the complete variable domain is DGGITQSPKYLFRKEGQNVTLSCEQNLNHDAMYWYRQDPGQGLRLIYYSQIVNDFQKGDIAEGYSVSREKKESFPLTVTSAQKNPTAFYLCASSGGQALRGAQHFGDGTRLSIL.

J is TRBJ1-1 and V is TRBV3-1 (or the pseudogene TRBV3-2); the match to TRBD1 covers 12 bases. The CDR3 has 18 amino acids. From germline, CDR1 is LGHDT and CDR2 YNNKEL (reference sequence). The junction had 12 bases not matched to a gene; V was cut back by 5 bases and J by 2 bases. In DNA form, the CDR3 reads TGTGCCAGCAGCGCCCGGGACAGGGGGCGCTTAATAAACACTGAAGCTTTCTTT. It codes for CASSARDRGRLINTEAFF.

The genes are TRBV7-9 and TRBJ1-2, with 7 bases fitting TRBD1. V shed 4 bases, J shed 0 bases, and the junction held 5 bases outside the gene matches. Per germline, CDR1 SEHNR and CDR2 FQNEAQ (reference sequence). CDR3 length: 15 amino acids. In DNA form, the CDR3 reads TGTGCCAGCAGCTACGGACAGGCCACTAACTATGGCTACACCTTC. It yields the protein CASSYGQATNYGYTF. Full variable domain (missing parts from reference TRBV7-9 and TRBJ1-2): DTGVSQNPRHKITKRGQNVTFRCDPISEHNRLYWYRQTLGQGPEFLTYFQNEAQLEKSRLLSDRFSAERPKGSFSTLEIQRTEQGDSAMYLCASSYGQATNYGYTFGSGTRLTVV.

V usage is TRBV3-1 (or the pseudogene TRBV3-2) and J usage is TRBJ1-2; the D is unclear. Germline V gene lookup returns CDR1 LGHDT and CDR2 YNNKEL (reference sequence). The CDR3 is 12 amino acids. Trimming stripped 3 bases from V and 2 bases from J, with 4 bases between. The CDR3 region is CASSQENYGYTF. For the CDR3, the DNA is TGTGCCAGCAGCCAGGAGAACTATGGCTACACCTTC.

The chain recombines TRBV13 with TRBJ1-6, with 8 positions matching TRBD1. Trimming at V came to 4 bases and at J to 7 bases, leaving 3 bases not matched to a gene. Looked up from germline, CDR1 is PRHDT and CDR2 is FYEKMQ (reference sequence). This CDR3 is built from 14 residues. CDR3 region: CASSSDRGNSPLHF. CDR3 nucleotides: TGTGCCAGCAGCTCCGACAGGGGAAATTCACCCCTCCACTTT.

V and J are TRBV5-1 and TRBJ1-3, with D unclear. CDR1 is SGHRS, CDR2 YFSETQ, per germline. Trimming pared 4 bases from V and 0 bases from J, leaving 14 bases between. The CDR3 runs 16 residues. The CDR3 loop is CASSRSDTSSGNTIYF. CDR3 coding DNA: TGCGCCAGCAGCCGATCTGACACAAGCTCTGGAAACACCATATATTTT.

The V gene is TRBV7-9, the J gene TRBJ1-1, with TRBD1 matching 8 bases. V was clipped by 5 bases and J by 8 bases; unmatched bases: 1. CDR1 and CDR2 (germline): SEHNR, FQNEAQ (reference sequence). CDR3 length: 11 residues. CDR3 coding DNA: TGTGCCAGCAGCGACAGGGGCGAAGCTTTCTTT. It yields the protein CASSDRGEAFF.

The chain recombines TRBV6-1 with TRBJ2-6; the D gene is possibly TRBD2 (5 bases). V was clipped by 2 bases and J by 2 bases, with 10 bases between them. Germline V gives CDR1 MNHNS, CDR2 SASEGT. This CDR3 is built from 16 residues. The CDR3: CASSELFGAGANVLTF. CDR3 nucleotide sequence: TGTGCCAGCAGTGAACTTTTCGGGGCTGGGGCCAACGTCCTGACTTTC.

This clone was observed once. The chain combines TRBV2 with TRBJ2-7, with 8 bases that match TRBD1. The germline gives CDR1 SNHLY, CDR2 FYNNEI. J gave up 6 bases and V 10 bases, and 11 bases lay outside the gene matches. This CDR3 has 13 residues. In nucleotides, the CDR3 is TGTGCCACCAGGGGACAGGATCTCGTCGAGCAGTACTTC. This gives the protein CATRGQDLVEQYF. The variable domain in full, completed from reference TRBV2 and TRBJ2-7, reads EPEVTQTPSHQVTQMGQEVILRCVPISNHLYFYWYRQILGQKVEFLVSFYNNEISEKSEIFDDQFSVERPDGSNFTLKIRSTKLEDSAMYFCATRGQDLVEQYFGPGTRLTVT.

The genes are TRBV7-2 and TRBJ1-4; 8 positions match TRBD1. The V segment lost 3 bases and the J segment 5 bases; nucleotides outside the gene matches: 2. The CDR3 has 14 residues. CDR1 SGHTA and CDR2 FQGNSA come from the germline V gene. The CDR3 here is CASSFRTGNEKLFF. The CDR3 DNA reads TGTGCCAGCAGCTTTAGGACAGGGAATGAAAAACTGTTTTTT. Complete variable domain (other parts from reference TRBV7-2 and TRBJ1-4): GAGVSQSPSNKVTEKGKDVELRCDPISGHTALYWYRQSLGQGLEFLIYFQGNSAPDKSGLPSDRFSAERTGGSVSTLTIQRTQQEDSAVYLCASSFRTGNEKLFFGSGTQLSVL.

The chain couples TRBV9 to TRBJ2-1; 10 bases line up with TRBD2. Per the germline V gene, CDR1 is SGDLS and CDR2 is YYNGEE. The CDR3 covers 15 residues. V shed 1 base, J shed 4 bases, and the junction held 2 bases outside the gene matches. The CDR3 DNA sequence: TGTGCCAGCAGCGTATCTAGCGGGGGATACAATGAGCAGTTCTTC. Its translation is CASSVSSGGYNEQFF.

The V gene is TRBV15, the J gene TRBJ1-1, with 12 bases that match TRBD1. The CDR3 length is 20 residues. After removal of 0 bases from V and 2 bases from J, the junction contained 13 bases not matched to a gene. Germline V gives CDR1 LNHNV, CDR2 YYDKDF (reference sequence). CDR3 coding DNA: TGTGCCACCAGCAGAGAAGTCGGGACAGGGGGCATCGGTCAAAACACTGAAGCTTTCTTT. It codes for CATSREVGTGGIGQNTEAFF.

The genes are TRBV4-1 and TRBJ2-2; weak D call: TRBD2 (5 bases). The germline CDR1 and CDR2 sequences are MGHRA and YSYEKL. V gave up 4 bases and J gave up 7 bases, with 22 bases separating them. CDR3 length equals 17 residues. The CDR3, as DNA: TGCGCCAGCAGCCCTAAAGGGAGAACCCCCCTACGCGGGGAGCTGTTTTTT. This translates into CASSPKGRTPLRGELFF.